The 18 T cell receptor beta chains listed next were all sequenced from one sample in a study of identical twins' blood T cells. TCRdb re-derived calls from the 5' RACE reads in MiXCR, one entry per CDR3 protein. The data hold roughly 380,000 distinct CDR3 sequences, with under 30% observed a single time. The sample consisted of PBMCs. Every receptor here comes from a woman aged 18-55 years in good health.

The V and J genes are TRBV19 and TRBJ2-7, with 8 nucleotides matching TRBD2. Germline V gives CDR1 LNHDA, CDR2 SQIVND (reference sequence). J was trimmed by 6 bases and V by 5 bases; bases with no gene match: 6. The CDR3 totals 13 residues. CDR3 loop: CASSPGAGGEQYF. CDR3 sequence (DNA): TGTGCCAGTAGTCCAGGTGCGGGAGGCGAGCAGTACTTC.

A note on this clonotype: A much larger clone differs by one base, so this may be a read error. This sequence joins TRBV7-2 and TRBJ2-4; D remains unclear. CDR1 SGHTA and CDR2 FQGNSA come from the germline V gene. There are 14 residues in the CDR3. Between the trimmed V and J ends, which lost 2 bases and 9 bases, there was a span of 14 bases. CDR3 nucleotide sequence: TGTGCCAGCAGCTTATACTCGGAAAGTGTCATTCAGTACTTC. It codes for CASSLYSESVIQYF.

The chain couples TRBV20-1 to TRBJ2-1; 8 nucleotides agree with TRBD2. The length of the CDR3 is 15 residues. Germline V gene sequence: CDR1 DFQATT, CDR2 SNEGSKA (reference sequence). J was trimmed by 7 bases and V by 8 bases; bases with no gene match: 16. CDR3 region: CSTGLAGTAVNEQFF. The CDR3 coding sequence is TGCAGTACCGGATTAGCGGGGACGGCGGTTAATGAGCAGTTCTTC.

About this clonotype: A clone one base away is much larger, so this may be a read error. CDR3 protein: CASTAQGANYGCTF. CDR3 DNA: TGTGCCAGCACTGCTCAGGGAGCTAACTATGGCTGCACCTTC. The rearrangement uses TRBV6-5 and TRBJ1-2; perhaps TRBD1 as D (5 bases). The CDR3 runs to 14 residues. CDR1 is MNHEY, CDR2 SVGAGI, per germline.

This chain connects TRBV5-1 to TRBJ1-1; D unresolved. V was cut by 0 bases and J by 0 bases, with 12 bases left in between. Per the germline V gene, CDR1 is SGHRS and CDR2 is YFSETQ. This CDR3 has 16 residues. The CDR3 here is CASSLGVIWLNTEAFF. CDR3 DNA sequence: TGCGCCAGCAGCTTGGGGGTAATTTGGCTGAACACTGAAGCTTTCTTT.

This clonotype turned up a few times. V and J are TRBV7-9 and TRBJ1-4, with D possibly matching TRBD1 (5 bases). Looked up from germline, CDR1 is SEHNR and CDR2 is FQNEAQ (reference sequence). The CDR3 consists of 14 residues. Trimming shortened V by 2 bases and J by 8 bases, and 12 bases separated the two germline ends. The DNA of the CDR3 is TGTGCCAGCAGCTTAAGCCAGGGTGGCGAAAAACTGTTTTTT. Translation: CASSLSQGGEKLFF.

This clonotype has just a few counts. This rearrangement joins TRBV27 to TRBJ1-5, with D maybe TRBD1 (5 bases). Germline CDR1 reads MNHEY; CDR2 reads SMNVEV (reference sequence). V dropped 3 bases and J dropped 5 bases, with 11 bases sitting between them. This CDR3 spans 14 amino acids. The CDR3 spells CASSFGGDHQPQHF. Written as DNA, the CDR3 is TGTGCCAGCAGTTTTGGGGGGGACCATCAGCCCCAGCATTTT.

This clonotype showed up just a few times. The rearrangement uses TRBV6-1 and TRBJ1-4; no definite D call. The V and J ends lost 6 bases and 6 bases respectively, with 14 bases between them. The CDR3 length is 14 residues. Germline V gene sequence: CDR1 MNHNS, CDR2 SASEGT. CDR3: CASRDYRGHEKLFF. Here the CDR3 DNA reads TGTGCCAGCAGAGACTACAGAGGACATGAAAAACTGTTTTTT.

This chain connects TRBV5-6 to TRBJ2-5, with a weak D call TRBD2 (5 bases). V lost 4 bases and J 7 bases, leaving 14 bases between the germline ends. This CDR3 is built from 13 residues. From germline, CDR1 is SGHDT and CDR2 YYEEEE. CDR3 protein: CASSTTNLGTQYF. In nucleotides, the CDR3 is TGTGCCAGCAGCACGACTAACCTGGGGACCCAGTACTTC. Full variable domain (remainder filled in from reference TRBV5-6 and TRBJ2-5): DAGVTQSPTHLIKTRGQQVTLRCSPKSGHDTVSWYQQALGQGPQFIFQYYEEEERQRGNFPDRFSGHQFPNYSSELNVNALLLGDSALYLCASSTTNLGTQYFGPGTRLLVL.

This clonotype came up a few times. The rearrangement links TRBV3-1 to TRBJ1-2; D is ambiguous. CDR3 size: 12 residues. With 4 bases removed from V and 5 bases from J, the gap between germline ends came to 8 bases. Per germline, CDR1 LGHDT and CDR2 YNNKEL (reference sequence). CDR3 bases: TGTGCCAGCAGCCCGGGCCTATATGGCTACACCTTC. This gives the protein CASSPGLYGYTF.

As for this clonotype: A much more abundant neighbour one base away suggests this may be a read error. CDR3 coding DNA: TGCAGCGTCCTTGATACAGGGCCCAATCAGCCCCAGTATTTT. The encoded protein is CSVLDTGPNQPQYF. V is TRBV29-1 and J is TRBJ1-5; tentatively, D is TRBD1 (6 bases). Judging by the DNA end, TRBJ2-3 fits better; the J call may be wrong. CDR1 is SQVTM, CDR2 ANQGSEA, per germline. There are 14 residues in the CDR3.

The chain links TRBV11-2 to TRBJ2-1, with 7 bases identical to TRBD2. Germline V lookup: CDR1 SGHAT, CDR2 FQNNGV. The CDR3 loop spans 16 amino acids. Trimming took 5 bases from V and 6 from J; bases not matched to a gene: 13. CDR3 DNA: TGTGCCAGCAGCCCGCTCCGCGCGGGAGTTGCCAATGAGCAGTTCTTC. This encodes CASSPLRAGVANEQFF.

The chain's CDR3 is CASSGPGASGNTIYF. The CDR3 coding sequence is TGTGCCAGCAGCGGTCCCGGGGCCTCTGGAAACACCATATATTTT. The chain combines TRBV7-9 with TRBJ1-3; D may be TRBD1 (5 bases). The CDR3 has 15 residues. Trimming pared 5 bases from V and 0 bases from J, leaving 11 bases between. CDR1 SEHNR and CDR2 FQNEAQ come from the germline V gene (reference sequence).

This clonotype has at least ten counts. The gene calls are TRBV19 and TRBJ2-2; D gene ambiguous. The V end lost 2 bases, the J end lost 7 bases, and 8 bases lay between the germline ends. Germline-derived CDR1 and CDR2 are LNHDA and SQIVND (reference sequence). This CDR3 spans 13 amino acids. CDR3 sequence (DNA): TGTGCCAGTAGTATATCGACGGGCGGGGAGCTGTTTTTT. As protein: CASSISTGGELFF.

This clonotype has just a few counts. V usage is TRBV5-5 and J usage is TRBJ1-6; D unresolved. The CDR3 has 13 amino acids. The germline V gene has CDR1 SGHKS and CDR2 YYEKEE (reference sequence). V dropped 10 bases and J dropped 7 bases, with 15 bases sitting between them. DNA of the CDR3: TGTGCCTCTGGAGTAGGTCCAAATTCACCCCTCCACTTT. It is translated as CASGVGPNSPLHF.

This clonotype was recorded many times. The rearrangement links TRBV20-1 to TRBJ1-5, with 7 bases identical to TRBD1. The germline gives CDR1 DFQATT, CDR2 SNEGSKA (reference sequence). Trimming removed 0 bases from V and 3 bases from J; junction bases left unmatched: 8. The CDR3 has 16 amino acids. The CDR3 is CSARDGGQDANQPQHF. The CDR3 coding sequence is TGCAGTGCTAGAGATGGTGGACAGGACGCCAATCAGCCCCAGCATTTT.

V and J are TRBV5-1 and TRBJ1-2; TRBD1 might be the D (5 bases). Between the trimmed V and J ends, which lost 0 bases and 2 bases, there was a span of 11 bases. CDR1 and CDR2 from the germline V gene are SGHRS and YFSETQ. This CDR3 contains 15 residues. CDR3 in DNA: TGCGCCAGCAGCTTGGATGGGGCACGAAACTATGGCTACACCTTC. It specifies CASSLDGARNYGYTF.

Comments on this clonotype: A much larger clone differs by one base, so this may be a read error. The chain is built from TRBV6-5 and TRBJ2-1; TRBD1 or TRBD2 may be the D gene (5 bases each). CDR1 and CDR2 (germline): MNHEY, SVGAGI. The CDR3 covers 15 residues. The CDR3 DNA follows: TGTGCCAACAGTTACCGGGGCAGCTCCTACAATGAGCAGTTCTTC. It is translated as CANSYRGSSYNEQFF.